The 18 T cell receptor beta chains listed next were all sequenced from one sample in a study of technical replicates of blood from a handful of donors. Libraries were prepared by immunoSEQ multiplex PCR; TCRdb keeps only in-frame clonotypes and omits some of them. This table holds 55,000 to 75,000 clones, about 95% found once. Source material: PBMCs. The receptors originated from a human donor in good health. Some clones in this sample may be carry-over from other donors' samples.

The rearrangement joins TRBV5-1 to TRBJ1-4; TRBD1 matches at 7 bases. V lost 4 bases to trimming and J lost 7 bases; unmatched junction nucleotides: 7. CDR3 size: 14 residues. The germline V gene encodes CDR1 SGHRS and CDR2 YFSETQ. CDR3 amino acids: CASSLGQAAEKLFF. The CDR3 DNA sequence: TGCGCCAGCAGCCTCGGACAGGCGGCTGAAAAACTGTTTTTT.

The V gene is TRBV19, the J gene TRBJ2-1, with 7 bases matching TRBD2. Germline-derived CDR1 and CDR2 are LNHDA and SQIVND (reference sequence). The trim removed 3 bases at V and 5 bases at J, leaving 4 bases unmatched. The CDR3 runs 14 residues. The CDR3 DNA follows: TGTGCCAGTAGTATCGGGCTAGCGGACAATGAGCAGTTCTTC. It specifies CASSIGLADNEQFF. The full variable domain, rest sourced from reference TRBV19 and TRBJ2-1, is DGGITQSPKYLFRKEGQNVTLSCEQNLNHDAMYWYRQDPGQGLRLIYYSQIVNDFQKGDIAEGYSVSREKKESFPLTVTSAQKNPTAFYLCASSIGLADNEQFFGPGTRLTVL.

This sequence joins TRBV6-6 and TRBJ2-7, with 7 nucleotides matching TRBD2. Germline V gene data show CDR1 as MNHNY and CDR2 as SVGAGI (reference sequence). The V gene end was trimmed by 4 bases and the J gene end by 1 base; junction bases not matched to a gene: 4. The CDR3 is 14 residues long. CDR3 sequence: CASSSTSASYEQYF. DNA of the CDR3: TGTGCCAGCAGTTCCACTAGCGCATCCTACGAGCAGTACTTC.

The chain combines TRBV19 with TRBJ1-5; no reliable D call. The CDR3 runs to 14 residues. Between the trimmed V and J ends, which lost 5 bases and 4 bases, there was a span of 12 bases. Germline V gene lookup returns CDR1 LNHDA and CDR2 SQIVND (reference sequence). CDR3 sequence reads: CASSLGHRNQPQHF. Here the CDR3 DNA reads TGTGCCAGTAGTTTGGGCCACCGGAATCAGCCCCAGCATTTT.

This chain uses TRBV11-2 with TRBJ2-7; the match to TRBD1 covers 10 bases. Unmatched junction bases numbered 4, after V lost 5 bases and J lost 6 bases. The CDR3 totals 13 residues. The V gene's germline CDR1 is SGHAT and CDR2 FQNNGV. CDR3 sequence: CASSRDRGLEQYF. The CDR3, as DNA: TGTGCCAGCAGCAGAGACAGGGGGCTCGAGCAGTACTTC.

The chain joins TRBV4-3 to TRBJ2-4; a weak D match, TRBD2 (6 bases). The germline V gene encodes CDR1 LGHNA and CDR2 YSLEER. Deletions cut 0 bases from V and 3 bases from J, with 18 bases between. The CDR3 spans 18 residues. The CDR3 DNA reads as TGCGCCAGCAGCCAAGAAGGTTGGGGGGAGAAGGGCAAAAACATTCAGTACTTC. Translation: CASSQEGWGEKGKNIQYF.

This chain connects TRBV7-9 to TRBJ2-3; D gene ambiguous. The CDR3 has 15 amino acids. The ends were cut back, 5 bases at V and 4 bases at J, with 16 bases in the middle. Germline V CDR1 and CDR2: SEHNR, FQNEAQ (reference sequence). The CDR3 reads CASSTLLEHPDTQYF. The CDR3 region has the DNA TGTGCCAGCAGCACCCTACTTGAGCACCCAGATACGCAGTATTTT.

The chain combines TRBV9 with TRBJ2-1; 9 bases map to TRBD2. V shed 4 bases and J 2 bases; nucleotides not matched to a gene: 7. From germline, CDR1 is SGDLS and CDR2 YYNGEE. This CDR3 has 16 residues. CDR3 nucleotide sequence: TGTGCCAGCAGCTTGACTAGCGGAGCTACCTACAATGAGCAGTTCTTC. This translates into CASSLTSGATYNEQFF. The variable domain in full, completed from reference TRBV9 and TRBJ2-1, reads DSGVTQTPKHLITATGQRVTLRCSPRSGDLSVYWYQQSLDQGLQFLIQYYNGEERAKGNILERFSAQQFPDLHSELNLSSLELGDSALYFCASSLTSGATYNEQFFGPGTRLTVL.

This sequence joins TRBV5-6 and TRBJ1-1; D is possibly TRBD1 (5 bases). This CDR3 is 15 amino acids long. Between the trimmed V and J ends, which lost 4 bases and 5 bases, there was a span of 18 bases. CDR1 and CDR2 (germline): SGHDT, YYEEEE. The CDR3 is CASSPGGGVWTEAFF. CDR3 DNA sequence: TGTGCCAGCAGCCCTGGGGGAGGGGTGTGGACTGAAGCTTTCTTT.

This clone appeared once. This chain links TRBV25-1 with TRBJ1-1, with D unclear. V was cut by 10 bases and J by 5 bases, with 17 bases left in between. This CDR3 spans 13 amino acids. Germline lookup yields CDR1 MGHDK and CDR2 SYGVNS. CDR3 residues: CATLGRIGTEAFF. The CDR3 bases are TGTGCCACCCTTGGGAGAATCGGGACTGAAGCTTTCTTT.

The chain recombines TRBV7-9 with TRBJ2-6, with TRBD1 as a possible D gene (5 bases). V was trimmed by 4 bases and J by 0 bases, leaving 7 bases between them. This CDR3 is 15 amino acids long. Germline lookup yields CDR1 SEHNR and CDR2 FQNEAQ (reference sequence). CDR3 loop: CASSWQGSGANVLTF. CDR3 sequence (DNA): TGTGCCAGCAGCTGGCAGGGCTCTGGGGCCAACGTCCTGACTTTC.

The chain employs TRBV28 and TRBJ1-3; D possibly corresponds to TRBD1 (5 bases). This CDR3 is built from 15 residues. In germline, CDR1 is MDHEN, CDR2 SYDVKM. V was clipped by 5 bases and J by 0 bases, with 11 bases between them. The CDR3 nucleotides read TGTGCCAGCAGTGCGGGACGGCTCTCTGGAAACACCATATATTTT. It translates to CASSAGRLSGNTIYF.

V usage is TRBV27 and J usage is TRBJ1-5, with 7 bases matching TRBD1. Germline V gives CDR1 MNHEY, CDR2 SMNVEV (reference sequence). V lost 5 bases to trimming and J lost 2 bases; unmatched junction nucleotides: 3. The CDR3 runs to 14 residues. CDR3 in DNA: TGTGCCAGCAGTATAGACAGGGGCAATCAGCCCCAGCATTTT. Amino acids: CASSIDRGNQPQHF.

The V and J genes are TRBV6-1 and TRBJ2-7; a weak D match, TRBD2 (6 bases). Germline assignment: CDR1 MNHNS and CDR2 SASEGT. The CDR3 is 14 amino acids. Trimming removed 2 bases at V and 3 bases at J, with 11 bases between. This CDR3 reads CASSERGIYYEQYF. In nucleotides, the CDR3 is TGTGCCAGCAGTGAACGGGGGATCTACTACGAGCAGTACTTC.

The J gene is TRBJ2-2, the V gene TRBV5-1; TRBD1 aligns across 7 bases. The CDR3 runs to 14 residues. Germline-derived CDR1 and CDR2 are SGHRS and YFSETQ. V lost 4 bases, J lost 5 bases, and 5 bases stayed unmatched. DNA for the CDR3: TGCGCCAGCAGCCGGGACAGCCAAACCGGGGAGCTGTTTTTT. It encodes CASSRDSQTGELFF.

The chain links TRBV7-2 to TRBJ2-5; D is unresolved. Per the germline V gene, CDR1 is SGHTA and CDR2 is FQGNSA. V lost 5 bases, J lost 4 bases, and 8 bases lay in between. The CDR3 spans 12 residues. This chain's CDR3 is CASSMSRETQYF. CDR3 DNA sequence: TGTGCCAGCAGCATGAGTAGAGAGACCCAGTACTTC.

The chain carries TRBV7-2 and TRBJ1-6; 8 bases are a match to TRBD1. There are 16 residues in the CDR3. The J segment lost 7 bases and the V segment lost 5 bases, leaving 10 bases of the junction unmatched. Germline values: CDR1 SGHTA, CDR2 FQGNSA. The CDR3 coding sequence is TGTGCCAGCAGCAAACCCCCGGGACAGGCAAATTCACCCCTCCACTTT. It codes for CASSKPPGQANSPLHF.

This chain connects TRBV7-2 to TRBJ2-3; 10 positions match TRBD2. V was clipped by 9 bases and J by 4 bases; unmatched bases: 10. Germline V gene lookup returns CDR1 SGHTA and CDR2 FQGNSA. There are 15 residues in the CDR3. The CDR3 region is CASGGTSGIADTQYF. CDR3 in DNA: TGTGCCAGTGGGGGAACTAGCGGGATCGCAGATACGCAGTATTTT.